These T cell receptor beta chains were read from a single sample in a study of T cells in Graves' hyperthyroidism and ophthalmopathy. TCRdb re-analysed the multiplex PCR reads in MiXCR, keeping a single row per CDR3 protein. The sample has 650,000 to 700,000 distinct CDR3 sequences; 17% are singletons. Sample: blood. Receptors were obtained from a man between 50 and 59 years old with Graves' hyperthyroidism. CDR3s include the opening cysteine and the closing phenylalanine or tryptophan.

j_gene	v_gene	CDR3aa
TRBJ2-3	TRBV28	CASSLASGRNTDTQYF
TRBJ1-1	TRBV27	CASSFWPGGANTEAFF
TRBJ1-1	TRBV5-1	CASSFLGHMNTEAFF
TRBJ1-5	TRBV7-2	CASSPPGGPGGNQPQHF
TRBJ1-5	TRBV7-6	CASSLSAMGQPQHF
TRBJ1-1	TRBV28	CASRTQGGNTEAFF
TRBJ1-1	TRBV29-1	CSADGGMNTEAFF
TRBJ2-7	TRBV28	CASSSPGQGDEQYF
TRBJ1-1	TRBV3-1	CASSQDLGGNTEAFF
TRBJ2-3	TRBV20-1	CSARKRTNTQYF
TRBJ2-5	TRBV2	CASSRPGLAGGEETQYF
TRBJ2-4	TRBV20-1	CSARDGLAPRIQYF
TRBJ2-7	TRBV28	CASRATREARFSYEQYF
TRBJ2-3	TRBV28	CASSLGTATDTQYF
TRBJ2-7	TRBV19	CASSMSEQYF
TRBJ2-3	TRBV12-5	CASGLGVAGGFTDTQYF
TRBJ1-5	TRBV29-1	CSVGRGKYQPQHF
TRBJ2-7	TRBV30	CAWSVALGEQYF
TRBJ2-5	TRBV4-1	CASSQVFLYGGWETQYF
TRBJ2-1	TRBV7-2	CASSAYQYNEQFF
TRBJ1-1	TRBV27	CASSLGGREAFF
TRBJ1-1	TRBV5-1	CASSYAGINTEAFF
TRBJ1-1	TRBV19	CASSTRPLNTEAFF
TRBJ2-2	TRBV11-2	CASSLFHPNTGELFF
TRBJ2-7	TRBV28	CASSLWASGSSLYEQYF
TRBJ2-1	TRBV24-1	CATRGRTSGDNEQFF
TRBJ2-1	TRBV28	CASGPRTVLAEAFYNEQFF
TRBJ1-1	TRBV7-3	CASSPGGRAEAFF
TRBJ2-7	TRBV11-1	CASSLAPSGRAYEQYF
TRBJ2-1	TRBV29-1	CSVETSRSSYNEQFF
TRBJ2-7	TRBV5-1	CASSFVGKDGVSDRAIYYEQYF
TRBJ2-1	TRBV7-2	CASSLVVFNEQFF
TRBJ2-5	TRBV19	CASSPGTVSQETQYF
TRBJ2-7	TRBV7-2	CASSLATGRTYEQYF
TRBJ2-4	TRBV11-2	CASSSRTSGSAKNIQYF
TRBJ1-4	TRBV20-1	CSASAPEGTRQGEKLFF
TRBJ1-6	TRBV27	CASSPTGLRSPLHF
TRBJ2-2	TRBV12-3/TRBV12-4	CASSLGSASGELFF
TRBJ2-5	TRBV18	CASSRSSGSVETQYF
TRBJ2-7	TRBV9	CASSAGQAATYEQYF
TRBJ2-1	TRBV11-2	CASSDPLAGTRWSEQFF
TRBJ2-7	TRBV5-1	CASSQEGAGTYEQYF
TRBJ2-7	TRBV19	CASKGVRAAQNASYEQYF
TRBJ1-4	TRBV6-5	CACSYGDRLNEKLFF
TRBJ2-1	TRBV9	CASSLRTDFSYNEQFF
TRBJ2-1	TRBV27	CASSSLAGAPHNEQFF
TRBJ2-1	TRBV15	CATSRAGYTYNEQFF
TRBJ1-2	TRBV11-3	CASSLEGRGGNYGYTF
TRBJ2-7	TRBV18	CASSPPSGTTYEQYF
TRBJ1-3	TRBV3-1	CASSQERSGSGNTIYF